The 6 T cell receptor beta chains listed next were all sequenced from one sample in a study of cytomegalovirus exposure and HLA in healthy donors. PCR employed 60 Vbeta and 13 Jbeta primers. The assay was immunoSEQ multiplex PCR, and TCRdb's table has in-frame clones only and misses some. Here the sample spans around 64,000 clones, 86% being singletons. Sequences were obtained from PBMCs. The receptors were sampled from a woman aged 25-40 years in good health and CMV-seronegative.

The chain couples TRBV5-6 to TRBJ2-7; no clear D gene. The CDR3 extends over 11 amino acids. V lost 3 bases to trimming and J lost 1 base, with 2 bases between them. Germline V CDR1 and CDR2: SGHDT, YYEEEE. CDR3 in amino acids: CASSSSYEQYF. The CDR3 nucleotides read TGTGCCAGCAGCTCGTCCTACGAGCAGTACTTC.

This clone was detected only once. The chain has TRBV11-1 and TRBJ2-1, with a possible D match to TRBD2 (5 bases). V lost 1 base, J lost 10 bases, and 14 bases lay in between. Germline-derived CDR1 and CDR2 are SGHAT and FQDESV (reference sequence). The CDR3 has 14 residues. This CDR3 is CASSLVGNTREQFF. In nucleotides, the CDR3 is TGTGCCAGCAGCTTAGTCGGGAATACAAGGGAGCAGTTCTTC.

The chain recombines TRBV6-6 with TRBJ1-2; 7 nucleotides agree with TRBD1. Germline CDR1 is MNHNY and CDR2 is SVGAGI (reference sequence). Trimming removed 5 bases from V and 4 bases from J; junction bases left unmatched: 4. The CDR3 has 13 amino acids. The CDR3 coding sequence is TGTGCCAGCAGTCCGAGGGGGCCCTATGGCTACACCTTC. Amino acids: CASSPRGPYGYTF.

The chain has TRBV4-2 and TRBJ2-7; 10 positions agree with TRBD2. V was pared by 3 bases and J by 3 bases, with 8 bases of the junction left unmatched. CDR1 and CDR2 (germline): LGHNA, YNFKEQ. CDR3 length: 16 residues. CDR3 loop: CASSQDTGLAFYEQYF. In nucleotides, the CDR3 is TGTGCCAGCAGCCAGGATACGGGACTAGCGTTCTACGAGCAGTACTTC.

This chain joins TRBV7-2 and TRBJ2-7, with D hard to call. V was cut by 4 bases and J by 4 bases, with 14 bases left in between. Per the germline V gene, CDR1 is SGHTA and CDR2 is FQGNSA. The CDR3 extends over 14 amino acids. The CDR3 reads CASSSSLSSYEQYF. CDR3 nucleotide sequence: TGTGCCAGCAGCTCTTCGTTATCGTCTTACGAGCAGTACTTC. The full variable domain, with the rest looked up from reference TRBV7-2 and TRBJ2-7, is GAGVSQSPSNKVTEKGKDVELRCDPISGHTALYWYRQSLGQGLEFLIYFQGNSAPDKSGLPSDRFSAERTGGSVSTLTIQRTQQEDSAVYLCASSSSLSSYEQYFGPGTRLTVT.

The chain carries TRBV30 and TRBJ1-3; D unclear. V was pared by 3 bases and J by 0 bases, with 9 bases between. The CDR3 totals 14 residues. Germline loops: CDR1 GTSNPN, CDR2 SVGIG (reference sequence). For the CDR3, the DNA is TGTGCCTGGAGCTTAGAGGGCTCTGGAAACACCATATATTTT. This sequence encodes CAWSLEGSGNTIYF.